This TCR beta chain was recorded in a study of T cells after yellow fever vaccination. Concerning this clonotype itself: Its target is not known.

This CDR3 is 16 amino acids long. V lost 8 bases and J lost 0, with 19 bases in between. CDR1 is SGHAT and CDR2 is FQNNGV in the germline V gene. General study results and limits: Contamination of FACS-sorted repertoires by abundant clonotypes from the bulk population could occur. The appearance of a small share of clonotypes in both CD4 and CD8 compartments was observed. A large majority of primary-vaccination clones showed up again after the booster (about 97% CD4, around 85% CD8).

The 5'RACE template-switching step produced TCR cDNA and added a universal primer site and UMIs. TCRdb reprocessed the 5' RACE reads with MiXCR, giving one entry per CDR3 protein. The profile shows around 340,000 distinct CDR3 sequences, about 9.5% of them singletons. This TCR was sampled from a man aged 18 to 30 who received the YFV17D yellow fever vaccine. The source was PBMCs, collected on the day of the first yellow fever vaccination. The chain combines TRBV11-2 with TRBJ1-2, with a possible D match to TRBD1 (6 bases). The CDR3 DNA sequence: TGTGCCAGCGCTACGACAAGGGGGGGAACTAACTATGGCTACACCTTC. Encoded protein: CASATTRGGTNYGYTF.